This T cell receptor (beta chain) came from a study of Graves' ophthalmopathy and Graves' hyperthyroidism. Amplifying from RNA transcripts, the study obtained TCR beta CDR3 regions. Second-round multiplex PCR came after a first-round RT-PCR that employed HTBI primers. Via MiXCR, TCRdb re-called the multiplex PCR reads, giving one row per CDR3 protein. This repertoire shows over a million distinct CDR3 sequences, 35% to 40% found once; its top ten account for 8.5% to 14%. This clonotype occurred a few times. Its antigen is not known. CDR3 length: 19 amino acids. CDR1 is SGHTA and CDR2 is FQGNSA in the germline V gene. Deletions cut 5 bases from V and 3 bases from J, with 28 bases between. Clinical symptoms, serum thyroxine, TRAb, thyroid ultrasound and orbital computed tomography determined diagnosis. Findings of the study overall: Also, most clonotypes expanded in the thyroid above 0.001 frequency appeared in blood. Classification of ophthalmopathy versus stable hyperthyroidism by a 13-signature model yielded about 90% sensitivity and 75% to 84% specificity.

The V gene is TRBV7-2, the J gene TRBJ1-1, with D tentatively TRBD1 (5 bases). The origin of this receptor is an adult man with Graves' hyperthyroidism. The material sequenced was peripheral blood or thyroid tissue (not recorded which). The CDR3 coding sequence is TGTGCCAGCAGCCCCCAAAAATTCTTTAGGGGCGGAAAGGACACTGAAGCTTTCTTT. Translating gives CASSPQKFFRGGKDTEAFF.